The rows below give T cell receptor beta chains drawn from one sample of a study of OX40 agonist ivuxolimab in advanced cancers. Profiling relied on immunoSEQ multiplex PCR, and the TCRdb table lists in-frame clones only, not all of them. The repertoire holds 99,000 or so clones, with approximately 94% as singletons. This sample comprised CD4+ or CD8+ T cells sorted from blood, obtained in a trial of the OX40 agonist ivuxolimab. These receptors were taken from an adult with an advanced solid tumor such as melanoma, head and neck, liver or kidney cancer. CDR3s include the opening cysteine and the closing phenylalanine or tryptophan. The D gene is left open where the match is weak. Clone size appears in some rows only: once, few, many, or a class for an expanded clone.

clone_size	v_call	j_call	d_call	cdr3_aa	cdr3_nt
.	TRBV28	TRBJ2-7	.	CASTPEVAPYEQYF	TGTGCCAGCACTCCCGAGGTAGCTCCCTACGAGCAGTACTTC
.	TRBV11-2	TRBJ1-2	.	CASSLGGSNYGYTF	TGTGCCAGCAGCTTGGGAGGGTCCAACTATGGCTACACCTTC
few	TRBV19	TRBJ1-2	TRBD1	CASSIAGTGGYGYTF	TGTGCCAGTAGTATAGCCGGGACAGGGGGCTATGGCTACACCTTC
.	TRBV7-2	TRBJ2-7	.	CASSLAGRVKEQYF	TGTGCCAGCAGCTTAGCGGGCAGGGTAAAAGAGCAGTACTTC
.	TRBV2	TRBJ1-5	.	CASSDSNQPQHF	TGTGCCAGCAGTGACAGTAATCAGCCCCAGCATTTT
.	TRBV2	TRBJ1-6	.	CASSGRVYNSPLHF	TGTGCCAGCAGCGGCAGGGTCTATAATTCACCCCTCCACTTT
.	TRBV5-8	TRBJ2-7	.	CASSWTEAYEQYF	TGTGCCAGCAGCTGGACGGAAGCCTACGAGCAGTACTTC
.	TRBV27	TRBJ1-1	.	CASSLRRLNTEAFF	TGTGCCAGCAGTTTGCGCAGATTGAACACTGAAGCTTTCTTT
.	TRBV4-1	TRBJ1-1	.	CASSQDQVVNTEAFF	TGCGCCAGCAGCCAAGATCAGGTGGTGAACACTGAAGCTTTCTTT
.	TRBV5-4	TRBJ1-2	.	CASSLGKDGYTF	TGTGCCAGCAGCTTGGGGAAGGATGGCTACACCTTC
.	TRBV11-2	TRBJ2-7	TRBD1	CASSSYRDRGRMARYF	TGTGCCAGCAGCTCATACCGGGACAGGGGGCGCATGGCACGGTACTTC
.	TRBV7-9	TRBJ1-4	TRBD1	CASSLPGTALAKLFF	TGTGCCAGCAGCTTACCCGGGACAGCTCTAGCGAAACTGTTTTTT
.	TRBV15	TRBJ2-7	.	CATSSGQFASYEQYF	TGTGCCACCAGCAGTGGACAGTTCGCCTCCTACGAGCAGTACTTC
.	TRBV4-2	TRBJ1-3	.	CASSQDVGNGNTIYF	TGTGCCAGCAGCCAAGATGTAGGGAATGGAAACACCATATATTTT
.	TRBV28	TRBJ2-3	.	CASSFLGGYAQYF	TGTGCCAGCAGTTTCCTCGGGGGATACGCGCAGTATTTT
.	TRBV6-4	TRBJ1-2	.	CASSDPTSPGGYTF	TGTGCCAGCAGTGACCCTACATCTCCGGGGGGCTACACCTTC
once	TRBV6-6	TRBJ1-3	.	CASSYGWGRAGNTIYF	TGTGCCAGCAGTTACGGTTGGGGGCGGGCTGGAAACACCATATATTTT
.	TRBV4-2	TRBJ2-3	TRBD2	CASSQEGGGRFTDTQYF	TGTGCCAGCAGCCAAGAGGGGGGCGGGAGGTTCACAGATACGCAGTATTTT
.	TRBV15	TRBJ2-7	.	CATSSGPSREQYF	TGTGCCACCAGCAGTGGCCCGAGTCGTGAGCAGTACTTC
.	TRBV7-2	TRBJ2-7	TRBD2	CASSLDPSGILREQYF	TGTGCCAGCAGCTTAGACCCTAGCGGGATACTACGCGAGCAGTACTTC
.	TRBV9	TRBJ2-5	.	CASSVGIQETQYF	TGTGCCAGCAGCGTAGGTATACAAGAGACCCAGTACTTC
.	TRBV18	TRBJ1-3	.	CASSPGHTILGTGNTIYF	TGTGCCAGCTCACCGGGACATACGATTTTAGGGACTGGAAACACCATATATTTT
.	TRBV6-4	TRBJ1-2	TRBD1	CASSESTGDYGYTF	TGTGCCAGCAGTGAATCGACAGGGGACTATGGCTACACCTTC
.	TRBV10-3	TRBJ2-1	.	CAIGGANEQFF	TGTGCCATCGGGGGGGCAAATGAGCAGTTCTTC
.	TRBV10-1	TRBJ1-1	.	CASSSGLWGTEAFF	TGCGCCAGCAGTTCGGGACTGTGGGGGACTGAAGCTTTCTTT
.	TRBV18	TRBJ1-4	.	CASSIRAKWDEKLFF	TGTGCCAGCTCAATCAGGGCCAAGTGGGATGAAAAACTGTTTTTT
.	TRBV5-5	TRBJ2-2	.	CASSLKGAREELFF	TGTGCCAGCAGCTTGAAGGGGGCGCGGGAGGAGCTGTTTTTT
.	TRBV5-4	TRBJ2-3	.	CASLNGGRPTDTQYF	TGTGCCAGCTTGAACGGGGGGCGTCCCACAGATACGCAGTATTTT
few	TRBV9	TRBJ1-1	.	CASSVGPGTEAFF	TGTGCCAGCAGCGTAGGACCGGGGACTGAAGCTTTCTTT
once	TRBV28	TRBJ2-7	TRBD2	CASSFGSTSGGLEQYF	TGTGCCAGCAGTTTTGGGTCGACTAGCGGGGGGCTGGAGCAGTACTTC
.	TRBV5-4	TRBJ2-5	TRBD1	CASTDGLGQVRETQYF	TGTGCCAGCACCGACGGACTGGGACAGGTCAGGGAGACCCAGTACTTC
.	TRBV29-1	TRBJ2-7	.	CSVHYGPPREQYF	TGCAGCGTTCACTACGGGCCCCCCCGGGAGCAGTACTTC
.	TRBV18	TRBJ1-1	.	CASSPPGRQDTEAFF	TGTGCCAGCTCACCACCGGGGAGACAAGACACTGAAGCTTTCTTT
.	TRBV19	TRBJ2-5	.	CASSPLWEVQETQYF	TGTGCCAGTAGTCCTCTTTGGGAGGTCCAAGAGACCCAGTACTTC
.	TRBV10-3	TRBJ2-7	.	CAITGDIGPYEQYF	TGTGCCATCACCGGAGACATTGGTCCCTACGAGCAGTACTTC
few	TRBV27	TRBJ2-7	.	CASKSRDEQYF	TGTGCCAGCAAAAGCAGGGACGAGCAGTACTTC
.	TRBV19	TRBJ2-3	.	CASSLNGLTQYF	TGTGCCAGTAGTCTCAATGGATTGACGCAGTATTTT
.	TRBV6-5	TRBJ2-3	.	CASSARSASTDTQYF	TGTGCCAGCAGTGCCCGGAGTGCTAGCACAGATACGCAGTATTTT
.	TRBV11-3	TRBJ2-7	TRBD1	CASSRTGSYEQYF	TGTGCCAGCTCGAGGACAGGGAGCTACGAGCAGTACTTC
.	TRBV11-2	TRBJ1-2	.	CASSYLRREYGYTF	TGTGCCAGCAGCTATTTGAGGAGGGAATATGGCTACACCTTC
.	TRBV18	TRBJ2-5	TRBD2	CATRTSGTSQETQYF	TGTGCCACCCGGACTAGCGGGACGAGCCAAGAGACCCAGTACTTC
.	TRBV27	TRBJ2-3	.	CASSLIFRKTDTQYF	TGTGCCAGCAGTTTAATTTTTCGGAAAACAGATACGCAGTATTTT
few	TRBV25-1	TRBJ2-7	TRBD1	CASSEYGTGAAYEQYF	TGTGCCAGCAGTGAATACGGGACAGGGGCCGCCTACGAGCAGTACTTC
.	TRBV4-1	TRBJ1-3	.	CASSQGRWNGNTIYF	TGCGCCAGCAGCCAAGGAAGGTGGAATGGAAACACCATATATTTT
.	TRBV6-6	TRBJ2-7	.	CASSYSGRYEQYF	TGTGCCAGCAGTTACTCGGGCCGTTACGAGCAGTACTTC
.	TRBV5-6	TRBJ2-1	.	CASSLIGQSSYNEQFF	TGTGCCAGCAGCTTAATCGGACAGAGCTCCTACAATGAGCAGTTCTTC
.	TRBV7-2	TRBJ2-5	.	CASSLGFVSGQETQYF	TGTGCCAGCAGCTTAGGCTTTGTTAGCGGACAAGAGACCCAGTACTTC
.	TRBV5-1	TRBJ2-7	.	CASSKTLYEQYF	TGCGCCAGCAGCAAGACACTCTACGAGCAGTACTTC
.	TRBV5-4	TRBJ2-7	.	CASSFDRQTYEQYF	TGTGCCAGCAGCTTTGACAGGCAAACCTACGAGCAGTACTTC